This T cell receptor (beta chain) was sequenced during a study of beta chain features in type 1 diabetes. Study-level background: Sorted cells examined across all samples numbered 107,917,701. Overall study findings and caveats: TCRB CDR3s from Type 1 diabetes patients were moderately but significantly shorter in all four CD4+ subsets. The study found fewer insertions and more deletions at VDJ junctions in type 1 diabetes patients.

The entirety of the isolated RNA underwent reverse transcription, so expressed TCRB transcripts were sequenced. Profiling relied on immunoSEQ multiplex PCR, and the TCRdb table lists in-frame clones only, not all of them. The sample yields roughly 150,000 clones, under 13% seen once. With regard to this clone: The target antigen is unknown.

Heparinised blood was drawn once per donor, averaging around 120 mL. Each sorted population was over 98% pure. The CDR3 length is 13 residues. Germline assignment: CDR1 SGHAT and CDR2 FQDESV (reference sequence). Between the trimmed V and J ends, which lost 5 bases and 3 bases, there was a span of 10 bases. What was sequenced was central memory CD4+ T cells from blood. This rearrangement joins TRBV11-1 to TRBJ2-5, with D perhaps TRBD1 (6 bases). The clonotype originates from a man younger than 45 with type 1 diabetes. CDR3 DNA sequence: TGTGCCAGCAGCATAGGACAGAAAGAGACCCAGTACTTC. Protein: CASSIGQKETQYF.